These 20 T cell receptor beta chains share one sample of origin, sequenced in a study of blood T cell repertoires in COVID-19. Profiled with immunoSEQ multiplex PCR; TCRdb holds only in-frame clones, not every one. This sample carries over 150,000 clones, roughly 84% of them seen once, and the ten largest clones take 15% to 20%. Sequenced: peripheral blood. These receptors came from a man aged 45-60 years with COVID-19, enrolled during active disease.

The CDR3 DNA is TGTGCCTGGAGTAGACAGGGGGCGGAGTACGAGCAGTACTTC. It yields the protein CAWSRQGAEYEQYF. The chain couples TRBV30 to TRBJ2-7; TRBD1 matches at 10 bases. Germline CDR1 and CDR2: GTSNPN and SVGIG (reference sequence). V lost 2 bases, J lost 4 bases, and 5 bases stayed unmatched. The length of the CDR3 is 14 residues. Full variable domain (remainder filled in from reference TRBV30 and TRBJ2-7): SQTIHQWPATLVQPVGSPLSLECTVEGTSNPNLYWYRQAAGRGLQLLFYSVGIGQISSEVPQNLSASRPQDRQFILSSKKLLLSDSGFYLCAWSRQGAEYEQYFGPGTRLTVT.

The gene calls are TRBV7-9 and TRBJ1-2, with D maybe TRBD1 (6 bases). V was trimmed by 3 bases and J by 1 base, leaving 12 bases between them. Looked up from germline, CDR1 is SEHNR and CDR2 is FQNEAQ (reference sequence). CDR3 length equals 15 residues. The CDR3 is CASSFRDTINYGYTF. CDR3 DNA: TGTGCCAGCAGCTTCCGGGACACCATTAACTATGGCTACACCTTC.

V usage is TRBV7-2 and J usage is TRBJ1-6, with 8 nucleotides matching TRBD1. J was trimmed by 10 bases and V by 1 base; bases with no gene match: 6. Looked up from germline, CDR1 is SGHTA and CDR2 is FQGNSA. CDR3 length: 15 residues. The CDR3 loop reads CASSLEVTGDSPLHF. In DNA, the CDR3 is TGTGCCAGCAGCTTAGAAGTGACAGGGGACTCACCCCTCCACTTT.

This sequence joins TRBV27 and TRBJ1-4; a possible D gene is TRBD1 (6 bases). In germline, CDR1 is MNHEY, CDR2 SMNVEV (reference sequence). The CDR3 has 15 amino acids. Trimming left V 10 bases short and J 7 bases short, with 22 bases between. The CDR3, as DNA: TGTGCCACTAAGATGGGGGGGCAGATGAGTGAAAAACTGTTTTTT. Residues: CATKMGGQMSEKLFF.

The chain carries TRBV12-2 and TRBJ2-7; the table's TRBD1 call for D was not verified on the DNA. TRBV12-2 is shown as a pseudogene. The CDR3 sequence is 14 residues long. This CDR3 reads CASRSKTGVVEQYF. The DNA for the CDR3 is TGTGCAAGTCGCTCCAAGACAGGGGTCGTCGAGCAGTACTTC.

The V call is TRBV19, the J call TRBJ2-5; 7 nucleotides agree with TRBD1. The junction had 6 bases not matched to a gene; V was cut back by 4 bases and J by 4 bases. The CDR3 consists of 14 residues. CDR1 LNHDA and CDR2 SQIVND come from the germline V gene (reference sequence). CDR3: CASSTTGFGETQYF. CDR3 nucleotides: TGTGCCAGTAGTACGACAGGGTTCGGAGAGACCCAGTACTTC.

This clone was picked up a small number of times. The V call is TRBV4-1, the J call TRBJ2-3, with D possibly being TRBD2 (5 bases). V shed 3 bases and J shed 10 bases, with 17 bases lying between them. The CDR3 has 14 amino acids. CDR1 and CDR2 (germline): MGHRA, YSYEKL. DNA of the CDR3: TGCGCCAGCAGCCACCCGGGGAAGGGCCAGGCGCAGTATTTT. Its translation is CASSHPGKGQAQYF.

The J gene is TRBJ1-1, the V gene TRBV28; the match to TRBD1 covers 8 bases. The CDR3 extends over 16 amino acids. Trimming took 2 bases from V and 0 from J; bases not matched to a gene: 5. In germline, CDR1 is MDHEN, CDR2 SYDVKM. The CDR3 DNA reads as TGTGCCAGCAGTTTAGAAGGACAGGGCATGAACACTGAAGCTTTCTTT. As protein: CASSLEGQGMNTEAFF.

This clone was observed a handful of times. The V and J genes are TRBV19 and TRBJ2-1, with D maybe TRBD2 (5 bases). The ends were cut back, 2 bases at V and 5 bases at J, with 13 bases in the middle. The CDR3 has 15 residues. In germline, CDR1 is LNHDA, CDR2 SQIVND (reference sequence). For the CDR3, the DNA is TGTGCCAGTAGTATACCGGCTAGCATTAACAATGAGCAGTTCTTC. Amino acid sequence: CASSIPASINNEQFF.

The chain uses TRBV10-3 and TRBJ1-6, with 7 bases fitting TRBD1. Germline CDR1 reads ENHRY; CDR2 reads SYGVKD. The CDR3 sequence is 13 residues long. V shed 8 bases and J 8 bases; nucleotides not matched to a gene: 6. CDR3 residues: CAIETGPYSPLHF. CDR3 bases: TGTGCCATCGAGACAGGGCCTTATTCACCCCTCCACTTT.

This rearrangement joins TRBV6-5 to TRBJ2-7; D perhaps matches TRBD1 (6 bases). This CDR3 contains 15 residues. The V gene's germline CDR1 is MNHEY and CDR2 SVGAGI. Between the trimmed V and J ends, which lost 4 bases and 0 bases, there was a span of 13 bases. CDR3 amino acids: CASSSRTVPSYEQYF. CDR3 DNA sequence: TGTGCCAGCAGTTCCCGGACAGTGCCCTCCTACGAGCAGTACTTC.

The chain employs TRBV18 and TRBJ2-2, with 9 bases matching TRBD2. The CDR3 is 17 amino acids. CDR1 and CDR2 from the germline V gene are KGHSH and LQKENI. V lost 0 bases and J lost 5; bases outside the gene matches: 7. Here the CDR3 reads CASSPPNSGGPTGELFF. The DNA of the CDR3 is TGTGCCAGCTCACCACCGAACAGCGGGGGGCCGACCGGGGAGCTGTTTTTT.

This chain connects TRBV18 to TRBJ2-1; tentative D call: TRBD2 (5 bases). Per the germline V gene, CDR1 is KGHSH and CDR2 is LQKENI. V lost 2 bases to trimming and J lost 7 bases, with 15 bases between them. There are 15 residues in the CDR3. This CDR3 reads CASSPEIFPGNEQFF. DNA of the CDR3: TGTGCCAGCTCACCAGAAATCTTTCCGGGAAATGAGCAGTTCTTC.

This clone came up a few times. The chain links TRBV27 to TRBJ2-7; perhaps TRBD1 as D (6 bases). Trimming took off 4 bases at V and 7 bases at J, with 23 bases between the two ends. In germline, CDR1 is MNHEY, CDR2 SMNVEV (reference sequence). This CDR3 contains 16 residues. The CDR3 DNA reads as TGTGCCAGCAGTTCGACCCCCGGGACACTTAAAAGAGAGCAGTACTTC. It codes for CASSSTPGTLKREQYF.

The chain joins TRBV5-4 to TRBJ2-2; 9 bases agree with TRBD2. In germline, CDR1 is SGHNT, CDR2 YYREEE (reference sequence). After removal of 4 bases from V and 6 bases from J, the junction contained 7 bases not matched to a gene. This CDR3 region has 15 residues. This chain's CDR3 is CASSIAGLAAGELFF. The CDR3 DNA reads as TGTGCCAGCAGCATCGCGGGACTAGCCGCCGGGGAGCTGTTTTTT.

This clone was picked up a small number of times. The gene calls are TRBV28 and TRBJ2-6; possibly TRBD1 for D (5 bases). The CDR3 loop spans 15 amino acids. Germline CDR1 reads MDHEN; CDR2 reads SYDVKM. V was cut by 3 bases and J by 4 bases, with 10 bases left in between. This chain's CDR3 is CASSLRGAGANVLTF. The CDR3 DNA sequence: TGTGCCAGCAGTTTGCGTGGGGCAGGGGCCAACGTCCTGACTTTC.

The J gene is TRBJ2-2, the V gene TRBV9; D possibly corresponds to TRBD1 (6 bases). Trimming cost V 0 bases and J 2 bases, with 17 bases left between them. The CDR3 is made up of 18 amino acids. Germline CDR1 reads SGDLS; CDR2 reads YYNGEE. The DNA for the CDR3 is TGTGCCAGCAGCGTAGTGGGGGCGCCTATTATAAACACCGGGGAGCTGTTTTTT. This sequence encodes CASSVVGAPIINTGELFF.

CDR3 loop: CATSEAGDNSPLHF. The CDR3 nucleotides read TGTGCCACCAGTGAAGCAGGGGATAATTCACCCCTCCACTTT. The chain combines TRBV24-1 with TRBJ1-6, with a tentative D call TRBD1 (6 bases). Per germline, CDR1 KGHDR and CDR2 SFDVKD. V lost 4 bases and J lost 5, with 8 bases in between. The length of the CDR3 is 14 residues.

The V gene is TRBV7-9, the J gene TRBJ1-5; 7 bases are a match to TRBD1. V shed 5 bases, J shed 6 bases, and the junction held 7 bases outside the gene matches. The CDR3 contains 14 residues. The germline V gene has CDR1 SEHNR and CDR2 FQNEAQ (reference sequence). CDR3 bases: TGTGCCAGCAGCCCCTCACAGGGGTCTCAGCCCCAGCATTTT. Translating it yields CASSPSQGSQPQHF.

The chain recombines TRBV9 with TRBJ2-5; 8 bases are a match to TRBD2. CDR1 is SGDLS and CDR2 is YYNGEE in the germline V gene. This CDR3 comprises 15 residues. V was clipped by 0 bases and J by 2 bases; unmatched bases: 3. CDR3 amino acids: CASSVVGGAQETQYF. The CDR3 DNA reads as TGTGCCAGCAGCGTAGTCGGGGGGGCGCAAGAGACCCAGTACTTC.